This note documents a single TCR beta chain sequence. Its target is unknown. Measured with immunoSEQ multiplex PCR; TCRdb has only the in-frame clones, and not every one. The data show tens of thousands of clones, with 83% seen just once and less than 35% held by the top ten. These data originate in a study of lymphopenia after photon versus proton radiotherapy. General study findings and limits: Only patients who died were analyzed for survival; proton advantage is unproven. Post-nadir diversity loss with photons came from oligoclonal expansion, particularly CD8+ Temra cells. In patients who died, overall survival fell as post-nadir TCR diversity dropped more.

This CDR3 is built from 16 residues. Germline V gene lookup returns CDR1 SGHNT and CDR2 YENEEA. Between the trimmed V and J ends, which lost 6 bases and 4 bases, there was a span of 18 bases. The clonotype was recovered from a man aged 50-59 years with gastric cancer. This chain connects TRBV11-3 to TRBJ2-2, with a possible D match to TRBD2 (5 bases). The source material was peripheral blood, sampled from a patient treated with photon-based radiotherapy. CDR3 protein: CASSSSSRRATGELFF. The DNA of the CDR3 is TGTGCCAGCAGTTCTTCTAGCAGACGTGCCACCGGGGAGCTGTTTTTT.